In its sample, the clone carrying this T cell receptor (beta chain) was seen many times. These data come from a study of regulatory T cells in long-lasting Graves disease. Time point reported: newly diagnosed GD, antithyroid drugs for less than 3 months. Construction of the TCR library relied on RNA isolated from PBMCs. Investigators prepared the TCR beta libraries by applying iRepertoire HTBI primers and Arm-PCR of CDR3 regions. TCRdb reprocessed the multiplex PCR reads with MiXCR, giving one entry per CDR3 protein. Seen here are 400,000 to 500,000 distinct CDR3 sequences, 12% to 15% observed once, and the top ten hold roughly a sixth. Trimming at V came to 4 bases and at J to 15 bases, leaving 13 bases not matched to a gene. The germline V gene encodes CDR1 MDHEN and CDR2 SYDVKM. This CDR3 is built from 15 residues. The same data also contributed to another study, on T cells in Graves' hyperthyroidism and ophthalmopathy.

The chain couples TRBV28 to TRBJ2-4; TRBD1 matches 12 bases. The sequence was collected from a woman aged 45 to 65 with Graves disease. The sequences come from peripheral blood mononuclear cells (PBMCs), collected at new diagnosis, from a patient treated with antithyroid drugs. Here the CDR3 DNA reads TGTGCCAGCAGTTATGGGGGGACAGGGGGCGCCTCCGTGTACTTC. This codes for CASSYGGTGGASVYF.